This T cell receptor beta chain derives from a study of cytomegalovirus exposure and HLA in healthy donors. Use of 60 Vbeta and 13 Jbeta primers characterized the PCR. How the authors handled the data: An analysis performed later counted 81 million or so unique TCR beta chains (around 9.9 million of them shared). Sequenced by immunoSEQ multiplex PCR; TCRdb stores in-frame clones only, minus some. V and J calls and clone size follow that table, whereas D and trimming were derived from the DNA. There are some 180,000 clones in the sample; 9.5% occur only once, and less than 1.5% lies in the top ten. Study outcomes and limitations: A later analysis linked a missense DCLRE1C variant to TCR beta V- and J-gene trimming.

This CDR3 is 14 amino acids long. Germline loops: CDR1 SGHNT, CDR2 YYREEE (reference sequence). Regarding this clone: Antigen specificity is unknown.

This receptor was obtained from a woman in her thirties in good health and CMV-seropositive. This chain connects TRBV5-4 to TRBJ2-5, with D maybe TRBD2 (6 bases). The J call may be in error: the DNA end matches TRBJ2-7 better. Input material: PBMCs. CDR3 sequence (DNA): TGTGCCAGCAGCTTGGGTGGGAGGTTCTACGAGCAGTACTTC. It specifies CASSLGGRFYEQYF.